These T cell receptor beta chains were read from a single sample in a study of blood T cell repertoires in COVID-19. Repertoires were generated with immunoSEQ multiplex PCR, while TCRdb's copy carries only in-frame clones and drops some. The table includes roughly 130,000 clones, about three quarters detected once. The sample consisted of peripheral blood. These receptors all stem from a man older than 75 with acute or convalescent COVID-19. Each CDR3 is given with its conserved first and last residue. A D gene is named only where the DNA matches it firmly. Some rows have no size entry. The others give once, few or many, or a class for an expanded clone.

cdr3_length | j_call | d_call | v_call | clone_size | cdr3_aa | cdr3_nt
16 | TRBJ2-7 | TRBD2 | TRBV7-6 | - | CASSPRTSRASYEQYF | TGTGCCAGCAGTCCTCGGACTAGCCGGGCGTCCTACGAGCAGTACTTC
13 | TRBJ1-2 | - | TRBV24-1 | - | CATAGGAGYGYTF | TGTGCCACCGCGGGGGGGGCTGGCTATGGCTACACCTTC
18 | TRBJ1-2 | TRBD1 | TRBV29-1 | few | CSVEDLWDRREFNYGYTF | TGCAGCGTTGAAGATCTGTGGGACAGGAGGGAATTTAACTATGGCTACACCTTC
16 | TRBJ2-3 | TRBD2 | TRBV11-3 | once | CASSPGTSGRTDTQYF | TGTGCCAGCAGCCCCGGGACTAGCGGACGCACAGATACGCAGTATTTT
17 | TRBJ2-2 | TRBD2 | TRBV7-2 | - | CASSSAAGGPGTGELFF | TGTGCCAGCAGCTCGGCGGCGGGGGGGCCGGGCACCGGGGAGCTGTTTTTT
17 | TRBJ2-7 | - | TRBV5-4 | - | CASSLEMVGVGSYEQYF | TGTGCCAGCAGCTTGGAAATGGTCGGGGTCGGGTCCTACGAGCAGTACTTC
16 | TRBJ1-3 | TRBD1 | TRBV28 | - | CASSPPTGNSGNTIYF | TGTGCCAGCAGTCCCCCGACAGGGAACTCTGGAAACACCATATATTTT
14 | TRBJ2-3 | - | TRBV5-1 | - | CASRPSDPPDTQYF | TGCGCCAGCAGGCCTAGCGACCCCCCTGATACGCAGTATTTT
15 | TRBJ2-2 | TRBD1 | TRBV10-3 | - | CAIGPGQGRTGELFF | TGTGCCATAGGACCGGGACAGGGAAGAACCGGGGAGCTGTTTTTT
13 | TRBJ2-7 | - | TRBV7-2 | - | CASSSVGVTEQYF | TGTGCCAGCAGCTCGGTCGGGGTAACCGAGCAGTACTTC
16 | TRBJ2-5 | TRBD1 | TRBV27 | - | CASSSLGTGARETQYF | TGTGCCAGCAGTTCCTTGGGGACAGGGGCGAGGGAGACCCAGTACTTC
15 | TRBJ1-2 | - | TRBV7-9 | few | CASSLDREPNYGYTF | TGTGCCAGCAGCTTAGACAGGGAGCCTAACTATGGCTACACCTTC
12 | TRBJ2-7 | - | TRBV28 | - | CASNQEAYEQYF | TGTGCCAGCAACCAGGAGGCCTACGAGCAGTACTTC
15 | TRBJ2-1 | TRBD1 | TRBV4-3 | few | CASSPDRGLVSEQFF | TGCGCCAGCAGCCCCGACAGGGGTCTAGTTAGTGAGCAGTTCTTC
15 | TRBJ1-2 | TRBD1 | TRBV7-2 | - | CASSSHSRGQSGYTF | TGTGCCAGCAGTTCACACAGCAGGGGGCAATCTGGCTACACCTTC
14 | TRBJ1-6 | TRBD1 | TRBV5-1 | once | CASSDTGANSPLHF | TGCGCCAGCAGTGACACAGGGGCTAATTCACCCCTCCACTTT
15 | TRBJ2-7 | - | TRBV2 | - | CASSEEQDYSYEQYF | TGTGCCAGCAGTGAAGAACAGGACTACTCCTACGAGCAGTACTTC
16 | TRBJ2-2 | - | TRBV7-8 | - | CASSLAAMGGTGELFF | TGTGCCAGCAGCTTAGCCGCAATGGGAGGCACCGGGGAGCTGTTTTTT